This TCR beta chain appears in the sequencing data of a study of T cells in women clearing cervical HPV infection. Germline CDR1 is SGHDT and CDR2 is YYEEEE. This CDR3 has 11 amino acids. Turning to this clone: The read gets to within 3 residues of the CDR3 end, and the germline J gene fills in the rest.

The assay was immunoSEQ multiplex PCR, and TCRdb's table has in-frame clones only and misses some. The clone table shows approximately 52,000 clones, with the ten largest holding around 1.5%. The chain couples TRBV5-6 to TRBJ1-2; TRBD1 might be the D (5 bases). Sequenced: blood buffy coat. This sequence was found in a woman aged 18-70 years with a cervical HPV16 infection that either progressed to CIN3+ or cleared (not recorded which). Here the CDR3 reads CASSLGASYTF. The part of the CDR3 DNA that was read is TGTGCCAGCAGCTTAGGGGCGAGC.